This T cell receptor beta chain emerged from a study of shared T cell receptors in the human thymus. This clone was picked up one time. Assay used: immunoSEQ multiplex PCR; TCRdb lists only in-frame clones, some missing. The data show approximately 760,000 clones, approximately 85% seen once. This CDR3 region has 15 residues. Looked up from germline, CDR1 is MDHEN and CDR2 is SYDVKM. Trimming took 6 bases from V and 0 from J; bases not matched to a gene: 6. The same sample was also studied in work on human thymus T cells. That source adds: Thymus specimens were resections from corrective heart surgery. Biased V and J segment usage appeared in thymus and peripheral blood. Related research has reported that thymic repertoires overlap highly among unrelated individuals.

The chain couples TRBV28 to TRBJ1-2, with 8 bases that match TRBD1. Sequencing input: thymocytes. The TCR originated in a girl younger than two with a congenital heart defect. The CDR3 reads CASSRTGRANYGYTF. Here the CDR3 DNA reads TGTGCCAGCAGCCGGACAGGGAGAGCTAACTATGGCTACACCTTC.